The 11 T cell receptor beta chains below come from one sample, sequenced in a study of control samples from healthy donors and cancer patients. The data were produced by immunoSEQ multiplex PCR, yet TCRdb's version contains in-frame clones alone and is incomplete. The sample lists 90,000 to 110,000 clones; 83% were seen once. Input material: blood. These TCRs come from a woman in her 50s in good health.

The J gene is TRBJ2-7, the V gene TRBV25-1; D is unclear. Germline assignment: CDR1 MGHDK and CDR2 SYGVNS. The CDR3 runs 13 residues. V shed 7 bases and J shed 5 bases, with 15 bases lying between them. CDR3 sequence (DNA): TGTGCCAGCACTACCGGGTCGACGAACGAGCAGTACTTC. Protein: CASTTGSTNEQYF.

CDR3 nucleotides: TGTGCCAGCAGTTTGGGACAGAACACTGAAGCTTTCTTT. Translated, it gives CASSLGQNTEAFF. The chain uses TRBV6-5 and TRBJ1-1; a weak D match, TRBD1 (6 bases). The CDR3 consists of 13 residues. Trimming took 4 bases from V and 1 from J, leaving 7 bases between them. The germline gives CDR1 MNHEY, CDR2 SVGAGI.

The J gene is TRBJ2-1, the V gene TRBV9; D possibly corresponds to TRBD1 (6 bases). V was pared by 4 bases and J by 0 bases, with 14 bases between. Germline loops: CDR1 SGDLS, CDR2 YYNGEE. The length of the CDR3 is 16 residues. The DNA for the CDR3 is TGTGCCAGCAGCATGGGGGCCTCAAGCTCCTACAATGAGCAGTTCTTC. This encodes CASSMGASSSYNEQFF. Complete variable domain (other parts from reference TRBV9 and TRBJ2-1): DSGVTQTPKHLITATGQRVTLRCSPRSGDLSVYWYQQSLDQGLQFLIQYYNGEERAKGNILERFSAQQFPDLHSELNLSSLELGDSALYFCASSMGASSSYNEQFFGPGTRLTVL.

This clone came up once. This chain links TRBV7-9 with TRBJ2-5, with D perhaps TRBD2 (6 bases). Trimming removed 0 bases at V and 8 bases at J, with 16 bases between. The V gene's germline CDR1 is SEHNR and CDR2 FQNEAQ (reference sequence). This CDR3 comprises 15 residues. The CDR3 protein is CASSLAGPPGETQYF. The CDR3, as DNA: TGTGCCAGCAGCTTAGCGGGACCCCCGGGGGAAACCCAGTACTTC.

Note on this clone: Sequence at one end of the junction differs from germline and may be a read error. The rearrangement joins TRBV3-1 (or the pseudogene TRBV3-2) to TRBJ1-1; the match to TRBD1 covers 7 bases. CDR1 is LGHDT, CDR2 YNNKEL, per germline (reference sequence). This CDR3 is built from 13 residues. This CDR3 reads CASSKDRASEAFF. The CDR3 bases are TGTGCCAGCAGCAAAGACAGGGCTTCTGAAGCTTTCTTT.

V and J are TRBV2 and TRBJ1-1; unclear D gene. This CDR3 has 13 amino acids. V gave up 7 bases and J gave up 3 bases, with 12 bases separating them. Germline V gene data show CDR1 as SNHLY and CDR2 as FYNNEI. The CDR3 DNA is TGTGCCAGCAACCAACGGCAGGACACTGAAGCTTTCTTT. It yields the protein CASNQRQDTEAFF.

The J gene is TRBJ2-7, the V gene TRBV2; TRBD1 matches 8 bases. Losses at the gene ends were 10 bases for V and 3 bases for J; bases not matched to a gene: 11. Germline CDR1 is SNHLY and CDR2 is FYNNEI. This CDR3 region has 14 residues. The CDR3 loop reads CATVSRGLHYEQYF. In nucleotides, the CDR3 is TGTGCCACCGTGTCCAGGGGGCTGCACTACGAGCAGTACTTC.

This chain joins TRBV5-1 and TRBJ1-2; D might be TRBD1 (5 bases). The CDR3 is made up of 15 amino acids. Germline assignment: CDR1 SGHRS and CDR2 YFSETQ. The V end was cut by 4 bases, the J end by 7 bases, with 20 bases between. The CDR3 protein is CASSPSQPGTGGYTF. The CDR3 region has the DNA TGCGCCAGCAGCCCATCTCAGCCAGGGACTGGTGGCTACACCTTC.

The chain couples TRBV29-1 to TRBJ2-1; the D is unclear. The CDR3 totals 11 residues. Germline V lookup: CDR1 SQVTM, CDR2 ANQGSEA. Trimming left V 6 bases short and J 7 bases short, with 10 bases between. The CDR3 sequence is CSVQTRNEQFF. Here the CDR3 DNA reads TGCAGCGTCCAAACCCGGAATGAGCAGTTCTTC.

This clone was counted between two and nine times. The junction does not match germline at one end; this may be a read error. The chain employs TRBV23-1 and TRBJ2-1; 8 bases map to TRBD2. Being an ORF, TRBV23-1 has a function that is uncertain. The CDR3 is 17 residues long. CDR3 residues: CPSSQSTGGGSYNEQFF. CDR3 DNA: TGCCCCAGCAGTCAATCAACCGGGGGGGGGTCCTACAATGAGCAGTTCTTC.

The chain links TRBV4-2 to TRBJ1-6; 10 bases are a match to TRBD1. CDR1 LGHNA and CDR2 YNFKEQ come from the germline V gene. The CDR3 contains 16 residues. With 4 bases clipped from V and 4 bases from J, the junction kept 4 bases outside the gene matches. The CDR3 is CASSRRGQGYNSPLHF. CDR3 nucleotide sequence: TGTGCCAGCAGCCGTAGGGGACAGGGGTATAATTCACCCCTCCACTTT.